Below are 19 T cell receptor beta chains sequenced from a single sample in a study of glioma-infiltrating T cells. Amplification of TCR alpha and beta CDR3 regions from RNA used iRepertoire nested multiplex PCR. TCRdb reprocessed the multiplex PCR reads via MiXCR and lists one record per CDR3 protein. In the table there are about 210,000 distinct CDR3 sequences, more than 25% of which are singletons. Sequenced material: glioma tissue, nonneoplastic brain tissue, or PBMCs (not recorded which). These receptors were taken from a human donor with low-grade glioma or glioblastoma, undergoing nonglioma brain surgery, or in good health (not recorded which).

The sample holds many counts of this clonotype. The rearrangement joins TRBV6-2 or TRBV6-3 to TRBJ2-4; D not resolved. V lost 6 bases, J lost 7 bases, and 10 bases lay in between. There are 12 residues in the CDR3. Germline V gene lookup returns CDR1 MNHEY and CDR2 SVGEGT. The CDR3 reads CASSLQSNIQYF. CDR3 sequence (DNA): TGTGCCAGCAGCCTTCAATCCAACATTCAGTACTTC.

Many counts were recorded for this clonotype. The V gene is TRBV10-2, the J gene TRBJ2-2; no clear D. Trimming pared 2 bases from V and 8 bases from J, leaving 9 bases between. The CDR3 is 13 amino acids. Looked up from germline, CDR1 is WSHSY and CDR2 is SAAADI. The CDR3: CASSETPAGELFF. In nucleotides, the CDR3 is TGCGCCAGCAGTGAGACCCCCGCTGGGGAGCTGTTTTTT.

This rearrangement joins TRBV6-1 to TRBJ2-3, with D hard to call. Germline V CDR1 and CDR2: MNHNS, SASEGT. Trimming pared 10 bases from V and 0 bases from J, leaving 20 bases between. The CDR3 runs to 16 residues. CDR3 residues: CAIRKIGQSSTDTQYF. The CDR3 bases are TGTGCCATCAGGAAGATAGGGCAGTCTAGCACAGATACGCAGTATTTT.

Regarding this clonotype: A much bigger clone sits one base away, suggesting this may be a read error. J is TRBJ2-3 and V is TRBV6-2 or TRBV6-3; 11 bases line up with TRBD2. This CDR3 spans 17 amino acids. In germline, CDR1 is MNHEY, CDR2 SVGEGT. The CDR3 region has the DNA TGTGCCAGCAGTTACCCAATAGCGGGAGGGCCCACAGATACGAAGTATTTT. Translating it yields CASSYPIAGGPTDTKYF.

In this sample, this clonotype turned up many times. The rearrangement links TRBV6-1 to TRBJ2-7; D not certain. Per germline, CDR1 MNHNS and CDR2 SASEGT. This CDR3 is 14 amino acids long. Trimming cost V 7 bases and J 3 bases, with 16 bases left between them. CDR3: CASKSASSIYEQYF. CDR3 bases: TGTGCCAGCAAATCGGCAAGCTCTATCTACGAGCAGTACTTC.

This sequence joins TRBV18 and TRBJ2-1; TRBD1 or TRBD2 may be the D gene (5 bases each). V lost 3 bases and J lost 8, with 11 bases in between. Looked up from germline, CDR1 is KGHSH and CDR2 is LQKENI. CDR3 length equals 13 residues. This chain's CDR3 is CASSPLGTDEQFF. In DNA form, the CDR3 reads TGTGCCAGCTCACCGTTGGGGACGGATGAGCAGTTCTTC.

This clonotype was picked up many times. This chain joins TRBV6-6 and TRBJ2-7, with TRBD1 as a possible D gene (6 bases). Trimming stripped 2 bases from V and 2 bases from J, with 10 bases between. Per the germline V gene, CDR1 is MNHNY and CDR2 is SVGAGI (reference sequence). This CDR3 has 14 residues. CDR3 protein: CASSYRTATYEQYF. CDR3 DNA sequence: TGTGCCAGCAGTTACAGGACAGCTACCTACGAGCAGTACTTC.

This clonotype was detected ten times or more. V is TRBV15 and J is TRBJ2-1, with D possibly TRBD2 on 5 matching bases. Trimming took off 5 bases at V and 8 bases at J, with 10 bases between the two ends. Germline loops: CDR1 LNHNV, CDR2 YYDKDF (reference sequence). The CDR3 extends over 12 amino acids. CDR3 region: CATSRGAYEQFF. The CDR3 coding sequence is TGTGCCACCAGCCGGGGAGCGTATGAGCAGTTCTTC.

This clonotype was seen many times. The chain is built from TRBV6-2 or TRBV6-3 and TRBJ2-7; possible D gene TRBD1, 6 bases. Trimming shortened V by 5 bases and J by 8 bases, and 16 bases separated the two germline ends. Germline lookup yields CDR1 MNHEY and CDR2 SVGEGT. The CDR3 runs to 13 residues. The CDR3 sequence: CASSIRQEGQQYF. The CDR3 bases are TGTGCCAGCAGTATTCGACAGGAAGGCCAGCAGTACTTC.

Turning to this clonotype: A read error may be the cause here, since a much bigger clone is one base away. The rearrangement uses TRBV2 and TRBJ2-7; D may be TRBD2 (5 bases). Germline assignment: CDR1 SNHLY and CDR2 FYNNEI. This CDR3 is 11 amino acids long. This CDR3 reads CARSVERQQYF. CDR3 coding DNA: TGTGCCAGAAGTGTTGAGCGGCAGCAGTACTTC. Together with reference TRBV2 and TRBJ2-7, the CDR3 gives the full variable domain: EPEVTQTPSHQVTQMGQEVILRCVPISNHLYFYWYRQILGQKVEFLVSFYNNEISEKSEIFDDQFSVERPDGSNFTLKIRSTKLEDSAMYFCARSVERQQYFGPGTRLTVT.

The V and J genes are TRBV4-1 and TRBJ2-5; no firm D call. Trimming took 4 bases from V and 1 from J, leaving 7 bases between them. Germline CDR1 is MGHRA and CDR2 is YSYEKL. This CDR3 comprises 13 residues. The CDR3 is CASSRLGQETQYF. The DNA for the CDR3 is TGCGCCAGCAGCCGACTCGGCCAAGAGACCCAGTACTTC.

This clonotype was detected many times. This chain uses TRBV5-4 with TRBJ2-2; D is possibly TRBD2 (5 bases). V lost 0 bases, J lost 6 bases, and 6 bases lay in between. Germline lookup yields CDR1 SGHNT and CDR2 YYREEE (reference sequence). The CDR3 totals 13 residues. The CDR3 bases are TGTGCCAGCAGCTTGGCTAGCTCCGGGGAGCTGTTTTTT. This codes for CASSLASSGELFF.

Concerning this clonotype itself: This sequence may be a read error, since a much larger clone differs from it by one base. This chain connects TRBV4-1 to TRBJ2-1; D not resolved. Germline V gives CDR1 MGHRA, CDR2 YSYEKL. CDR3 length: 14 residues. CDR3 region: CAGSQGLEDNEQFF. As DNA, the CDR3 is TGCGCCGGCAGCCAAGGTCTTGAGGACAATGAGCAGTTCTTC.

The table lists this clonotype with a few counts. This rearrangement joins TRBV5-4 to TRBJ2-2, with a weak D call TRBD2 (6 bases). V was cut by 0 bases and J by 5 bases, with 8 bases left in between. This CDR3 is built from 14 residues. Germline CDR1 reads SGHNT; CDR2 reads YYREEE (reference sequence). The CDR3 reads CASSLAGGTGELFF. CDR3 in DNA: TGTGCCAGCAGCTTGGCCGGGGGTACCGGGGAGCTGTTTTTT. Variable domain in full (rest from reference TRBV5-4 and TRBJ2-2): ETGVTQSPTHLIKTRGQQVTLRCSSQSGHNTVSWYQQALGQGPQFIFQYYREEENGRGNFPPRFSGLQFPNYSSELNVNALELDDSALYLCASSLAGGTGELFFGEGSRLTVL.

The CDR3 DNA is TGTGCCAGTAGGCGACAGGTGGGACTCTACGAGCAGTACTTC. Protein: CASRRQVGLYEQYF. The gene calls are TRBV19 and TRBJ2-7; the D call may be TRBD1 or TRBD2 (6 bases each). The germline V gene has CDR1 LNHDA and CDR2 SQIVND (reference sequence). V lost 6 bases, J lost 3 bases, and 15 bases lay in between. The CDR3 is 14 residues long.

Remarks on this clonotype: Given a much more abundant clone one base away, this may be a read error. The chain joins TRBV7-2 to TRBJ1-2, with 7 bases fitting TRBD1. J was trimmed by 8 bases and V by 5 bases; bases with no gene match: 11. The CDR3 is 14 amino acids. The germline V gene has CDR1 SGHTA and CDR2 FQGNSA. The CDR3 nucleotides are TGTGCCAGCAGCATAGGGAGGGGGCCAGGCGGCTACACCTTC. It translates to CASSIGRGPGGYTF.

Many counts were recorded for this clonotype. This chain connects TRBV6-1 to TRBJ2-2; D is uncertain. Germline V gives CDR1 MNHNS, CDR2 SASEGT. The CDR3 is made up of 12 amino acids. Trimming pared 4 bases from V and 3 bases from J, leaving 3 bases between. CDR3 region: CASSGHTGELFF. In DNA form, the CDR3 reads TGTGCCAGCAGTGGTCACACCGGGGAGCTGTTTTTT.

With respect to this clonotype: Germline is not matched at one junction end, which may reflect a read error. This chain links TRBV5-4 with TRBJ2-7; 10 bases match TRBD2. Germline lookup yields CDR1 SGHNT and CDR2 YYREEE (reference sequence). The CDR3 has 15 residues. Here the CDR3 DNA reads TGTGCCAGCAGCGGGCGGCTAGCGGGAGCATACGAGCAGCACTTC. Its protein is CASSGRLAGAYEQHF.

This clonotype was observed a few times. The V gene is TRBV3-1, the J gene TRBJ2-7; TRBD2 matches at 10 bases. After removal of 4 bases from V and 4 bases from J, the junction contained 1 base not matched to a gene. This CDR3 region has 13 residues. Germline CDR1 LGHDT, CDR2 YNNKEL (reference sequence). In DNA, the CDR3 is TGTGCCAGCAGCCCGACTAGCGGGTACGAGCAGTACTTC. This sequence encodes CASSPTSGYEQYF.